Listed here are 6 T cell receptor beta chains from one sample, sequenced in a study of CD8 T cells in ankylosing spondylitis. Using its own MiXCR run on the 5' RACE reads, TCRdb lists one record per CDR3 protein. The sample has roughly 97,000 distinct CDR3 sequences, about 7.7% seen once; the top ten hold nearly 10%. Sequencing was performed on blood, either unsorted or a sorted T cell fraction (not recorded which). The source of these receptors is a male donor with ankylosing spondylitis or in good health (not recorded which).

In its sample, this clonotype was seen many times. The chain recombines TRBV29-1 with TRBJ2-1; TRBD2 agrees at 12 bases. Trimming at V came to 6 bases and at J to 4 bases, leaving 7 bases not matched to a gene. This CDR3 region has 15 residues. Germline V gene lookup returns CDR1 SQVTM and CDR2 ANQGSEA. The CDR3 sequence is CSVQGTSGRYNEQFF. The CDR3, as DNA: TGCAGCGTGCAGGGTACTAGCGGGAGGTACAATGAGCAGTTCTTC.

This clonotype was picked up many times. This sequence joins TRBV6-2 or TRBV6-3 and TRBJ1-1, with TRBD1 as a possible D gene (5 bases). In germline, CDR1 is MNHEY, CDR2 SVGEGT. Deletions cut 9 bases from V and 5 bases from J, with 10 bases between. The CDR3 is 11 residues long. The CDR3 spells CASETATEAFF. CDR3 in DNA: TGTGCCAGTGAGACAGCGACTGAAGCTTTCTTT.

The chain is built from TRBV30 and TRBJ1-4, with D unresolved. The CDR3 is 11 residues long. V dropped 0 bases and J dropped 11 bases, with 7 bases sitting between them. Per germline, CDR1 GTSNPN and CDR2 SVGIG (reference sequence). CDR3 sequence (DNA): TGTGCCTGGAGTGTAAGAGGGAAACTGTTTTTT. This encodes CAWSVRGKLFF.

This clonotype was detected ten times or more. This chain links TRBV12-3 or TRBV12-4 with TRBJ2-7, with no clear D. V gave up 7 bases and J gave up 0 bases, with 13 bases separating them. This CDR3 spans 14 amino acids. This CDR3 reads CASTPRSSSYEQYF. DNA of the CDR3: TGTGCCAGCACCCCCCGGTCGAGCTCCTACGAGCAGTACTTC.

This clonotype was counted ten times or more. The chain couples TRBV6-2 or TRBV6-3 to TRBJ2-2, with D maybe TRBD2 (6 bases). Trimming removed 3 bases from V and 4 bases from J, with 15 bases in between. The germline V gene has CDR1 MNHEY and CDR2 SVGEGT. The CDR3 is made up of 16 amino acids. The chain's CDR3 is CASSYGSGTSTGELFF. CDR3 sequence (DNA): TGTGCCAGCAGTTATGGTAGCGGAACATCCACCGGGGAGCTGTTTTTT.

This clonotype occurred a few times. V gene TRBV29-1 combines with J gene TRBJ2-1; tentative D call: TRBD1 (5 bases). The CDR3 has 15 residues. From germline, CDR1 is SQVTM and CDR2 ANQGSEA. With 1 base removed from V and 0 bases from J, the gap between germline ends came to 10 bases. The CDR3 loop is CSVEGTPVSYNEQFF. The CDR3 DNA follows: TGCAGCGTTGAAGGGACACCGGTCTCCTACAATGAGCAGTTCTTC.